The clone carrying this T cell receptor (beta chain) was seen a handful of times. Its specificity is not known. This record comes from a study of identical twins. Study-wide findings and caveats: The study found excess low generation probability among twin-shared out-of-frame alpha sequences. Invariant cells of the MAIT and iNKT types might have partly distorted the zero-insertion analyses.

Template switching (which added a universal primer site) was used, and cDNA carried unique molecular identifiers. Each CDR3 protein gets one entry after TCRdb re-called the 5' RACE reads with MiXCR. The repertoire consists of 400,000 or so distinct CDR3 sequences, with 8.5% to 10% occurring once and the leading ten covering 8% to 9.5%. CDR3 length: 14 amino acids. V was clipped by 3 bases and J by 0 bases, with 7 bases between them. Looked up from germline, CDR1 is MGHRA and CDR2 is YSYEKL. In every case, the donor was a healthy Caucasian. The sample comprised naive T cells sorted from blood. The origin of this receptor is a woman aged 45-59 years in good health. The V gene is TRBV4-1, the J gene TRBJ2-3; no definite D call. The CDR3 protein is CASSQIDSTDTQYF. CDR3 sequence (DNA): TGCGCCAGCAGCCAGATTGACAGCACAGATACGCAGTATTTT.